Listed here are 21 T cell receptor beta chains from one sample, sequenced in a study of blood T cell repertoires in COVID-19. Measured with immunoSEQ multiplex PCR; TCRdb has only the in-frame clones, and not every one. This table has almost 95,000 clones, about 83% appearing once. Material for sequencing was peripheral blood. All receptors derive from a woman aged 55-75 years with COVID-19, enrolled during active disease.

The count of this clone is one. J is TRBJ1-1 and V is TRBV5-1; TRBD1 matches at 7 bases. CDR1 and CDR2 from the germline V gene are SGHRS and YFSETQ. This CDR3 spans 16 amino acids. V was clipped by 4 bases and J by 0 bases; unmatched bases: 9. CDR3 loop: CASSKPPGGMNTEAFF. The DNA for the CDR3 is TGCGCCAGCAGCAAACCCCCAGGGGGAATGAACACTGAAGCTTTCTTT. Full variable domain (rest looked up from reference TRBV5-1 and TRBJ1-1): KAGVTQTPRYLIKTRGQQVTLSCSPISGHRSVSWYQQTPGQGLQFLFEYFSETQRNKGNFPGRFSGRQFSNSRSEMNVSTLELGDSALYLCASSKPPGGMNTEAFFGQGTRLTVV.

The chain links TRBV4-3 to TRBJ1-4; 8 bases are a match to TRBD1. CDR3 length equals 14 residues. Trimming removed 3 bases from V and 7 bases from J; junction bases left unmatched: 4. Germline CDR1 reads LGHNA; CDR2 reads YSLEER. The CDR3 DNA follows: TGCGCCAGCAGCCAGAGCGGACAGGGTGAAAAACTGTTTTTT. Residues: CASSQSGQGEKLFF.

The chain recombines TRBV5-5 with TRBJ1-1, with a tentative D call TRBD1 (6 bases). Per the germline V gene, CDR1 is SGHKS and CDR2 is YYEKEE (reference sequence). The CDR3 loop spans 18 amino acids. Trimming left V 4 bases short and J 0 bases short, with 22 bases between. The CDR3 nucleotides read TGTGCCAGCAGCCCCGGGACATTTTTTTGGGGTTTGAACACTGAAGCTTTCTTT. Translating it yields CASSPGTFFWGLNTEAFF.

This sequence joins TRBV18 and TRBJ1-2; TRBD1 matches 10 bases. CDR3 size: 14 residues. J gave up 4 bases and V 5 bases, and 4 bases lay outside the gene matches. Germline lookup yields CDR1 KGHSH and CDR2 LQKENI. The CDR3 nucleotides read TGTGCCAGCTCAAGACAGGGGGCCTTCTATGGCTACACCTTC. Amino acids: CASSRQGAFYGYTF.

This rearrangement joins TRBV2 to TRBJ1-5; a weak D match, TRBD1 (5 bases). CDR1 SNHLY and CDR2 FYNNEI come from the germline V gene. CDR3 size: 13 residues. The V end was cut by 4 bases, the J end by 9 bases, with 13 bases between. CDR3 DNA sequence: TGTGCCAGCAGTGCCCTGGAGGGGAGGCCCCAGCATTTT. The encoded protein is CASSALEGRPQHF.

This clone was observed a few times. The chain carries TRBV19 and TRBJ1-1; D possibly corresponds to TRBD1 (6 bases). V was pared by 4 bases and J by 4 bases, with 16 bases between. Germline assignment: CDR1 LNHDA and CDR2 SQIVND (reference sequence). This CDR3 is built from 15 residues. The CDR3 reads CASSKIPSGVTEAFF. Here the CDR3 DNA reads TGTGCCAGTAGTAAAATCCCTTCAGGGGTCACTGAAGCTTTCTTT. The variable domain in full, completed from reference TRBV19 and TRBJ1-1, reads DGGITQSPKYLFRKEGQNVTLSCEQNLNHDAMYWYRQDPGQGLRLIYYSQIVNDFQKGDIAEGYSVSREKKESFPLTVTSAQKNPTAFYLCASSKIPSGVTEAFFGQGTRLTVV.

V gene TRBV29-1 combines with J gene TRBJ2-1, with 11 bases identical to TRBD2. This CDR3 comprises 14 residues. CDR1 and CDR2 (germline): SQVTM, ANQGSEA. After removal of 5 bases from V and 5 bases from J, the junction contained 5 bases not matched to a gene. In DNA form, the CDR3 reads TGCAGCGTTTTAGCGGGGGGGCGCCACAATGAGCAGTTCTTC. This encodes CSVLAGGRHNEQFF.

J is TRBJ2-3 and V is TRBV2; the D gene is possibly TRBD1 (5 bases). Per the germline V gene, CDR1 is SNHLY and CDR2 is FYNNEI. Trimming pared 4 bases from V and 6 bases from J, leaving 11 bases between. The CDR3 length is 13 residues. The CDR3 nucleotides read TGTGCCAGCAGTGTTACAGGATCCGATACGCAGTATTTT. This sequence encodes CASSVTGSDTQYF.

The chain is built from TRBV7-9 and TRBJ2-3; maybe TRBD2 (6 bases). This CDR3 comprises 17 residues. Trimming shortened V by 3 bases and J by 2 bases, and 18 bases separated the two germline ends. CDR1 is SEHNR and CDR2 is FQNEAQ in the germline V gene (reference sequence). CDR3 residues: CASSFPVGGVNTDTQYF. As DNA, the CDR3 is TGTGCCAGCAGCTTTCCCGTGGGGGGAGTCAACACAGATACGCAGTATTTT.

The rearrangement links TRBV5-1 to TRBJ1-6; perhaps TRBD1 as D (5 bases). Trimming took 5 bases from V and 6 from J, leaving 15 bases between them. Germline V lookup: CDR1 SGHRS, CDR2 YFSETQ. This CDR3 region has 15 residues. CDR3 nucleotides: TGCGCCAGCAGTCGGAGCAGGGCCTCTAATTCACCCCTCCACTTT. This sequence encodes CASSRSRASNSPLHF.

About this clone: At the DNA level, this CDR3 is encoded by other sequences in the same sample as well. V gene TRBV18 combines with J gene TRBJ1-4, with 7 bases identical to TRBD1. Germline trimming cut 0 bases from V and 3 bases from J; bases unmatched to any gene: 1. CDR3 size: 15 residues. Germline values: CDR1 KGHSH, CDR2 LQKENI. The CDR3 reads CASSPPGGPNEKLFF. CDR3 DNA sequence: TGTGCCAGCTCACCACCAGGGGGCCCTAATGAAAAACTGTTTTTT.

This clone was recorded once. V is TRBV3-1 (or the pseudogene TRBV3-2) and J is TRBJ1-2, with 8 bases that match TRBD1. The length of the CDR3 is 16 residues. Germline CDR1 LGHDT, CDR2 YNNKEL (reference sequence). V shed 2 bases, J shed 2 bases, and the junction held 7 bases outside the gene matches. The CDR3 DNA sequence: TGTGCCAGCAGCCAAAACAGGGGGAACCACAACTATGGCTACACCTTC. Its translation: CASSQNRGNHNYGYTF.

The chain employs TRBV7-3 and TRBJ2-1, with 10 bases aligning to TRBD2. Germline V CDR1 and CDR2: SGHTA, FQGTGA. The ends lost 5 bases at V and 6 bases at J; junction bases unmatched: 4. The CDR3 length is 14 residues. As DNA, the CDR3 is TGTGCCAGCAGCCGCGGACTAGCGGCCAATGAGCAGTTCTTC. It is translated as CASSRGLAANEQFF.

The chain uses TRBV5-5 and TRBJ2-7; D possibly corresponds to TRBD2 (6 bases). V was cut by 0 bases and J by 0 bases, with 19 bases left in between. Germline CDR1 SGHKS, CDR2 YYEKEE (reference sequence). This CDR3 is 18 amino acids long. CDR3 DNA: TGTGCCAGCAGCTTGGGGGTAAACTGGCGGGGAAGCTCCTACGAGCAGTACTTC. It translates to CASSLGVNWRGSSYEQYF.

The rearrangement links TRBV5-1 to TRBJ1-3; D may be TRBD1 (5 bases). CDR1 is SGHRS, CDR2 YFSETQ, per germline. The CDR3 runs 16 residues. V dropped 0 bases and J dropped 4 bases, with 14 bases sitting between them. The CDR3 DNA sequence: TGCGCCAGCAGCTTGGGGGCCCCAGGGCAAGGAAACACCATATATTTT. This sequence encodes CASSLGAPGQGNTIYF.

This chain links TRBV19 with TRBJ1-1, with a tentative D call TRBD1 (5 bases). The CDR3 extends over 14 amino acids. CDR1 and CDR2 (germline): LNHDA, SQIVND (reference sequence). V was trimmed by 3 bases and J by 0 bases, leaving 8 bases between them. The CDR3 DNA is TGTGCCAGTAGTATCCCAGGGATGAACACTGAAGCTTTCTTT. Its protein is CASSIPGMNTEAFF.

The CDR3 region has the DNA TGTGCCAGCAGCTTATACGCCGTCACAGTTCCCTACGAGCAGTACTTC. It translates to CASSLYAVTVPYEQYF. This chain uses TRBV7-8 with TRBJ2-7; D ambiguous. The CDR3 runs to 16 residues. V lost 2 bases to trimming and J lost 2 bases, with 16 bases between them. Germline lookup yields CDR1 SGHVS and CDR2 FQNEAQ.

The gene calls are TRBV19 and TRBJ1-2, with 7 bases fitting TRBD1. The germline V gene has CDR1 LNHDA and CDR2 SQIVND (reference sequence). The CDR3 is made up of 15 amino acids. With 0 bases clipped from V and 4 bases from J, the junction kept 5 bases outside the gene matches. CDR3 nucleotides: TGTGCCAGTAGTATAGAAGGGGGCGCAGGCTATGGCTACACCTTC. Translating it yields CASSIEGGAGYGYTF.

This chain connects TRBV10-3 to TRBJ1-5, with 7 bases identical to TRBD1. Germline CDR1 is ENHRY and CDR2 is SYGVKD. The CDR3 covers 14 residues. With V trimmed by 0 bases and J by 7 bases, 3 bases remained unmatched. CDR3 DNA sequence: TGTGCCATCAGTGAGTCCCGGGACAGCCAGCCCCAGCATTTT. Amino acids: CAISESRDSQPQHF.

The rearrangement uses TRBV7-8 and TRBJ2-6; 8 nucleotides align to TRBD2. The CDR3 runs 16 residues. The germline gives CDR1 SGHVS, CDR2 FQNEAQ. V shed 5 bases, J shed 0 bases, and the junction held 3 bases outside the gene matches. The CDR3 reads CASSSGGVSGANVLTF. The DNA of the CDR3 is TGTGCCAGCAGCAGCGGGGGAGTCTCTGGGGCCAACGTCCTGACTTTC.

About this clone itself: At the DNA level, this CDR3 is encoded by other sequences in the same sample as well. This sequence joins TRBV7-9 and TRBJ1-4, with 9 bases matching TRBD1. Germline trimming cut 5 bases from V and 4 bases from J; bases unmatched to any gene: 2. The CDR3 covers 14 residues. Germline CDR1 reads SEHNR; CDR2 reads FQNEAQ (reference sequence). The CDR3 nucleotides read TGTGCCAGCAGCCAGGGACAGGGTAATGAAAAACTGTTTTTT. Encoded protein: CASSQGQGNEKLFF.